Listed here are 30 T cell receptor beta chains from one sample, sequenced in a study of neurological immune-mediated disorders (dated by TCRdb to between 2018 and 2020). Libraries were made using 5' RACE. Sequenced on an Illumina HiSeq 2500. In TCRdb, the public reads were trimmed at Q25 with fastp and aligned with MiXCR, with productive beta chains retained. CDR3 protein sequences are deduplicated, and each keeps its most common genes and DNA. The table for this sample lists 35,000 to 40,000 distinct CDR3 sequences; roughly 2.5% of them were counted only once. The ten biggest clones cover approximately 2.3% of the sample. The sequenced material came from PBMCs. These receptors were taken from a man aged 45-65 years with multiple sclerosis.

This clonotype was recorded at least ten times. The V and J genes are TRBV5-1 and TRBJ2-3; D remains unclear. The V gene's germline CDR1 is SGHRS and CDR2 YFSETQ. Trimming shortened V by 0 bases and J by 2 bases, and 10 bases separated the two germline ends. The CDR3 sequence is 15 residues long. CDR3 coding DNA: TGCGCCAGCAGCTTGGCCGGCAGCCTCACAGATACGCAGTATTTT. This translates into CASSLAGSLTDTQYF.

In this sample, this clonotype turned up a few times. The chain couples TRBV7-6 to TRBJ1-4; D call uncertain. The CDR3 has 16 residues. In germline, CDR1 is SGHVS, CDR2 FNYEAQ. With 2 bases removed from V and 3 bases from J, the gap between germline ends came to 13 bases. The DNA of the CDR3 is TGTGCCAGCAGCTTAAGAAGGGCCGCGGCTAATGAAAAACTGTTTTTT. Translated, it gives CASSLRRAAANEKLFF.

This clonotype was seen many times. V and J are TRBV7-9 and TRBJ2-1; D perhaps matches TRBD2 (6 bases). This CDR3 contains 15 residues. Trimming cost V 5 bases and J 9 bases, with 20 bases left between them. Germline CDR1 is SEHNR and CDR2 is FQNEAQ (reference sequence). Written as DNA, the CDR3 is TGTGCCAGCAGCCCGCGGGGTAGTTCGCGGGGTGAGCAGTTCTTC. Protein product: CASSPRGSSRGEQFF.

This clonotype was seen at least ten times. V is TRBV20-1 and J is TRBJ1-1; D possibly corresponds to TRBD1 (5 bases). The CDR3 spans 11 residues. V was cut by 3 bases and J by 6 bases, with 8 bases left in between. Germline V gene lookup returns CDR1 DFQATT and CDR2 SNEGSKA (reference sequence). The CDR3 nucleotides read TGCAGTGCTAGCGGGACGGCTGAAGCTTTCTTT. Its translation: CSASGTAEAFF.

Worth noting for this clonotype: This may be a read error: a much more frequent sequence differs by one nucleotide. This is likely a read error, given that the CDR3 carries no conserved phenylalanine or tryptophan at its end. The CDR3 protein is CATQPGQGNTEAFC. The CDR3 DNA sequence: TGTGCCACCCAACCGGGACAGGGGAACACTGAAGCTTTCTGT. The V gene is TRBV24-1, the J gene TRBJ1-1; 9 positions match TRBD1. The J segment lost 1 base and the V segment lost 9 bases, leaving 5 bases of the junction unmatched. The CDR3 sequence is 14 residues long. CDR1 KGHDR and CDR2 SFDVKD come from the germline V gene.

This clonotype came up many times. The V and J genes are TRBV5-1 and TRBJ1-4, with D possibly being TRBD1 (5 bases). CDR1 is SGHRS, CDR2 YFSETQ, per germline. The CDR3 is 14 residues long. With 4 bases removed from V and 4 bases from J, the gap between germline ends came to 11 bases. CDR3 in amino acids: CASSQDTINEKLFF. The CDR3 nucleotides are TGCGCCAGCAGCCAGGACACTATTAATGAAAAACTGTTTTTT.

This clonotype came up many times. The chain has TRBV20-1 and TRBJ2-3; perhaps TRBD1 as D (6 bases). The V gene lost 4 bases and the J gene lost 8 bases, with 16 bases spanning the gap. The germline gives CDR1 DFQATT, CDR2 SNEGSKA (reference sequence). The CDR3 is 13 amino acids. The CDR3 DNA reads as TGCAGTGCTAAACAGGGCTTGATGGGTACGCAGTATTTT. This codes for CSAKQGLMGTQYF.

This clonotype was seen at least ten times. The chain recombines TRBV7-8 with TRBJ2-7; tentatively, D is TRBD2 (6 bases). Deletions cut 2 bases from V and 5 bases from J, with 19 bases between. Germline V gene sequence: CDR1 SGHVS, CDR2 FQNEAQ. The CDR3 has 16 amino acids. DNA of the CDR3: TGTGCCAGCAGCTTAAGGAGGGCCCAACCCGGCCACGAGCAGTACTTC. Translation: CASSLRRAQPGHEQYF.

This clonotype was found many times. CDR3 amino acids: CASSRGNTEAFF. In nucleotides, the CDR3 is TGCGCCAGCAGCAGAGGGAACACTGAAGCTTTCTTT. The chain combines TRBV5-1 with TRBJ1-1, with D uncertain. The CDR3 is made up of 12 amino acids. V was trimmed by 4 bases and J by 1 base, leaving 5 bases between them. CDR1 is SGHRS, CDR2 YFSETQ, per germline.

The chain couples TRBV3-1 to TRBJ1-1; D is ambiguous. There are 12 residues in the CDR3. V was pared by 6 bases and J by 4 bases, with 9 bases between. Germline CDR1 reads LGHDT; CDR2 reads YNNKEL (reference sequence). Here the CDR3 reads CASSSAGTEAFF. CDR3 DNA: TGTGCCAGCAGTAGCGCAGGCACTGAAGCTTTCTTT.

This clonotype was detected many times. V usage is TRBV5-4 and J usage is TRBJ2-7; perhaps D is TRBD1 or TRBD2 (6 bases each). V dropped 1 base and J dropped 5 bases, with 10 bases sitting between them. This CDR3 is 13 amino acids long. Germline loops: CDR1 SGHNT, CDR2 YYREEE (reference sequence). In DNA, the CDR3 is TGTGCCAGCAGCTTGAGGGGGGCGAACGAGCAGTACTTC. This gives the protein CASSLRGANEQYF. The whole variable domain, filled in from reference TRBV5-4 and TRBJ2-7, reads ETGVTQSPTHLIKTRGQQVTLRCSSQSGHNTVSWYQQALGQGPQFIFQYYREEENGRGNFPPRFSGLQFPNYSSELNVNALELDDSALYLCASSLRGANEQYFGPGTRLTVT.

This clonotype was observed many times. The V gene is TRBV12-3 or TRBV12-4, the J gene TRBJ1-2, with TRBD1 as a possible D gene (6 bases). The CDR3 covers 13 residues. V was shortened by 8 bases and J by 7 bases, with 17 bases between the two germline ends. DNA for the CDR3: TGTGCCAGCGAGGCAGGGGAAATTGGTGGCTACACCTTC. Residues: CASEAGEIGGYTF.

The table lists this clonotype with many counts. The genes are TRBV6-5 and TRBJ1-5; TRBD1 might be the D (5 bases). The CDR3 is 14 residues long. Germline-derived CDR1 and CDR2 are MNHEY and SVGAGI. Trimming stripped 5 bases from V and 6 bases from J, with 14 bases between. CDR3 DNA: TGTGCCAGCAGTCCGGCCGGGGGAAGTCAGCCCCAGCATTTT. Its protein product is CASSPAGGSQPQHF.

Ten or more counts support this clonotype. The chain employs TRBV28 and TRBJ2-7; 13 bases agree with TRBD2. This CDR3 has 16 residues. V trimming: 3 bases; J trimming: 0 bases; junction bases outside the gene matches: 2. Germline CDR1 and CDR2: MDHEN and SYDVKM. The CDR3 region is CASSFGTSGDSYEQYF. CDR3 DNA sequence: TGTGCCAGCAGTTTTGGGACTAGCGGGGACTCCTACGAGCAGTACTTC. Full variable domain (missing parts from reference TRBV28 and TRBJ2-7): DVKVTQSSRYLVKRTGEKVFLECVQDMDHENMFWYRQDPGLGLRLIYFSYDVKMKEKGDIPEGYSVSREKKERFSLILESASTNQTSMYLCASSFGTSGDSYEQYFGPGTRLTVT.

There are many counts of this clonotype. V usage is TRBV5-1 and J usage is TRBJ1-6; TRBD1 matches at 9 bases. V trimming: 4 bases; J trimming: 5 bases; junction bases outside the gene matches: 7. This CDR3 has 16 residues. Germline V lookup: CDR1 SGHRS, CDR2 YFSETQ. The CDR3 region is CASSHSGQGNNSPLHF. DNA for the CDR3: TGCGCCAGCAGCCATTCGGGACAGGGAAATAATTCACCCCTCCACTTT. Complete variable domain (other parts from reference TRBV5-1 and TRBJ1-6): KAGVTQTPRYLIKTRGQQVTLSCSPISGHRSVSWYQQTPGQGLQFLFEYFSETQRNKGNFPGRFSGRQFSNSRSEMNVSTLELGDSALYLCASSHSGQGNNSPLHFGNGTRLTVT.

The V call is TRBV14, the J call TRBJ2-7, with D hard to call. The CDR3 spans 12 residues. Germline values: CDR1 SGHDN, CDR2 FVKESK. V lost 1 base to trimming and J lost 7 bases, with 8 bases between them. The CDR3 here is CASSQVVSEQYF. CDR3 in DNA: TGTGCCAGCAGCCAAGTCGTCTCAGAGCAGTACTTC.

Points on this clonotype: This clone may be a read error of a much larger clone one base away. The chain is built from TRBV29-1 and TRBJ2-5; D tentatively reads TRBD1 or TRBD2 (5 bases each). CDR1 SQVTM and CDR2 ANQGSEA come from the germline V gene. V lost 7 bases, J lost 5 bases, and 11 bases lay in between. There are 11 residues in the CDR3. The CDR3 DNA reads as TGCAGCGCCCCATGGGGGGAGACCCAGTACTTC. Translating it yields CSAPWGETQYF.

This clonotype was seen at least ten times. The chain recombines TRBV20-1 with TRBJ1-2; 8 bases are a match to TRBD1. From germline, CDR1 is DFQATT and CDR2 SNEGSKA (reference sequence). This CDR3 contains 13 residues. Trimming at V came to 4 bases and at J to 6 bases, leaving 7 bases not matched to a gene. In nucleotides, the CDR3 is TGCAGTGCTATCCTACAGGGGGTTCATGGCTACACCTTC. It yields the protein CSAILQGVHGYTF.

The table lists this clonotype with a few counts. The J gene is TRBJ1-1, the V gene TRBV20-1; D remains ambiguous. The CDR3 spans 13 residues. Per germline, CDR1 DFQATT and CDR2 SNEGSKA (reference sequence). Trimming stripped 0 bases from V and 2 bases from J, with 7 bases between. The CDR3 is CSARDGRNTEAFF. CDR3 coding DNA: TGCAGTGCTAGAGATGGGAGAAACACTGAAGCTTTCTTT.

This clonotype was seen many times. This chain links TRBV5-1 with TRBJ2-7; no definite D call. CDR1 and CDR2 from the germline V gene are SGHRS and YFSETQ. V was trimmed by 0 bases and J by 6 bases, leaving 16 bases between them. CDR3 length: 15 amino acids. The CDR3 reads CASSLEFRDPLEQYF. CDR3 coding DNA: TGCGCCAGCAGCTTGGAGTTTAGAGACCCGCTCGAGCAGTACTTC.

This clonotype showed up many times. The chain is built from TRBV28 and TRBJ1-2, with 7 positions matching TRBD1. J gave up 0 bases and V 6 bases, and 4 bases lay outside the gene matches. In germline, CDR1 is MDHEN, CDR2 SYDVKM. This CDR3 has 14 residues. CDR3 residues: CASSTGTANYGYTF. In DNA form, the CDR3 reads TGTGCCAGCAGCACCGGGACAGCTAACTATGGCTACACCTTC.

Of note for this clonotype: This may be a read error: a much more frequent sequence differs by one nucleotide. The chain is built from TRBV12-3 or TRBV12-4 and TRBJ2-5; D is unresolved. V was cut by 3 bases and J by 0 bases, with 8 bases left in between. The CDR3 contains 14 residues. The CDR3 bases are TGTGCCAGCAGTTTGCACATGGACCAAGAGACCCAGTACTTC. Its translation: CASSLHMDQETQYF.

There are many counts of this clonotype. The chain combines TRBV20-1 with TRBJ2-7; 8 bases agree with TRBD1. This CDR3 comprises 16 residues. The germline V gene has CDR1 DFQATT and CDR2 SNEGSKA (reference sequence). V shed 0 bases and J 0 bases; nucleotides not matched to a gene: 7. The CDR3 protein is CSARDGRQGYSYEQYF. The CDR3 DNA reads TGCAGTGCTAGAGATGGGAGACAGGGGTACTCCTACGAGCAGTACTTC.

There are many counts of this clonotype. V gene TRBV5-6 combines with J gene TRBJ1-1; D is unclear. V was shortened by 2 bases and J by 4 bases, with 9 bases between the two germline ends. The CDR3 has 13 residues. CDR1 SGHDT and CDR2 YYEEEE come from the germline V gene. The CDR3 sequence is CASSLGFTTEAFF. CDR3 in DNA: TGTGCCAGCAGCTTAGGGTTTACCACTGAAGCTTTCTTT.

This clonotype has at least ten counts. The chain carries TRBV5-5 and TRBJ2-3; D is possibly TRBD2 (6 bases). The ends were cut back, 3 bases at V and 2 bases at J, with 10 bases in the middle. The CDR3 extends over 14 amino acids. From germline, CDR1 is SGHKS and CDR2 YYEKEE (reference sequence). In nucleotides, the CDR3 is TGTGCCAGCAGCTACCGGGACTTCACAGATACGCAGTATTTT. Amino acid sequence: CASSYRDFTDTQYF. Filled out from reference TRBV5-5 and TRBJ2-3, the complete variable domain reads DAGVTQSPTHLIKTRGQQVTLRCSPISGHKSVSWYQQVLGQGPQFIFQYYEKEERGRGNFPDRFSARQFPNYSSELNVNALLLGDSALYLCASSYRDFTDTQYFGPGTRLTVL.

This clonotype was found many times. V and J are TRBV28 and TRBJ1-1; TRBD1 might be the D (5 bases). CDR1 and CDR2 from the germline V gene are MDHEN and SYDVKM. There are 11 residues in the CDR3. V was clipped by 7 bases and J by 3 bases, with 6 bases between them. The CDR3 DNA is TGTGCCAGCAAAGGGGACACTGAAGCTTTCTTT. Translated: CASKGDTEAFF.

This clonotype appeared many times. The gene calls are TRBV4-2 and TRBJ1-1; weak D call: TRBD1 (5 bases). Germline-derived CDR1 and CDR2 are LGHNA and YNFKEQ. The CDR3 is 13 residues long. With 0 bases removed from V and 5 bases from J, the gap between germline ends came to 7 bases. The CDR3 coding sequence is TGTGCCAGCAGCCAAGATAGGGGAACTGAAGCTTTCTTT. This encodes CASSQDRGTEAFF.

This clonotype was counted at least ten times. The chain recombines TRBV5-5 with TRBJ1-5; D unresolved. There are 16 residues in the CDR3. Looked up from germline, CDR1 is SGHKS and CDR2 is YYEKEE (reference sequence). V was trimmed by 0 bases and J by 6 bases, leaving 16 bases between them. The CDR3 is CASSLAAGGNSQPQHF. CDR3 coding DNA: TGTGCCAGCAGCTTGGCCGCCGGAGGGAATAGTCAGCCCCAGCATTTT.

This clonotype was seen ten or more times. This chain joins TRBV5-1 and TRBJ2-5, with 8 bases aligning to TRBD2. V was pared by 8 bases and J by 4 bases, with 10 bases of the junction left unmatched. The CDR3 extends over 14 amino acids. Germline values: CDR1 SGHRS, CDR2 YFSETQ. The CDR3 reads CASTTSGYGETQYF. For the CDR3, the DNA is TGCGCCAGTACAACTAGCGGATACGGAGAGACCCAGTACTTC.

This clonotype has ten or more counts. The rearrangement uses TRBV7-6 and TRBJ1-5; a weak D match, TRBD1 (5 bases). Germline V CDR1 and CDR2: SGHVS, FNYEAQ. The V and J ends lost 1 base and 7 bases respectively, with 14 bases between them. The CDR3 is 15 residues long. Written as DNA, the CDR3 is TGTGCCAGCAGCTTAGAATCATGGGGGAAACAGCCCCAGCATTTT. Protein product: CASSLESWGKQPQHF.